The next 32 T cell receptor beta chains were all read from a single sample in a study of T-cell reconstitution after alpha-beta-depleted transplantation in children. A TCRbeta library incorporating unique molecular identifiers was prepared. One entry per CDR3 protein, called by TCRdb with MiXCR from the PCR reads. The data show about 980,000 distinct CDR3 sequences, about 29% seen once. The sequencing used PBMCs, mostly from graft donor cells, collected 360 days after TCRalphabeta/CD19-depleted stem cell transplant. All receptors derive from a boy in the first two years of life who had a stem cell transplant for SCID, so the T cells may come from the graft donor.

The chain uses TRBV7-9 and TRBJ2-7; D could derive from TRBD1 or TRBD2 (5 bases each). CDR3 length: 15 amino acids. V lost 0 bases and J lost 3, with 12 bases in between. Per germline, CDR1 SEHNR and CDR2 FQNEAQ (reference sequence). CDR3 in DNA: TGTGCCAGCAGCTTAGCGGGGGTAAGGAACTACGAGCAGTACTTC. Amino acids: CASSLAGVRNYEQYF.

The rearrangement joins TRBV7-9 to TRBJ2-4; no clear D gene. V was cut by 5 bases and J by 6 bases, with 20 bases left in between. From germline, CDR1 is SEHNR and CDR2 FQNEAQ (reference sequence). The CDR3 length is 16 residues. The CDR3 DNA is TGTGCCAGCAGCAAAGGGTGGGAAGCCAGTAGAAACATTCAGTACTTC. This sequence encodes CASSKGWEASRNIQYF.

The chain employs TRBV3-1 and TRBJ2-7; no clear D. V dropped 1 base and J dropped 3 bases, with 7 bases sitting between them. The CDR3 is 13 amino acids. Germline V gives CDR1 LGHDT, CDR2 YNNKEL (reference sequence). DNA of the CDR3: TGTGCCAGCAGCCAAGCGGCCCACTACGAGCAGTACTTC. Its translation is CASSQAAHYEQYF.

The sample holds a few counts of this clonotype. This sequence joins TRBV5-1 and TRBJ2-5; D could derive from TRBD1 or TRBD2 (6 bases each). Germline lookup yields CDR1 SGHRS and CDR2 YFSETQ. The CDR3 is 15 amino acids. Trimming shortened V by 4 bases and J by 2 bases, and 15 bases separated the two germline ends. The CDR3 region is CASSRGGGGQETQYF. CDR3 coding DNA: TGCGCCAGCAGCCGAGGGGGAGGAGGGCAAGAGACCCAGTACTTC.

The V and J genes are TRBV20-1 and TRBJ1-5; 9 bases align to TRBD1. The germline CDR1 and CDR2 sequences are DFQATT and SNEGSKA (reference sequence). The J segment lost 7 bases and the V segment lost 5 bases, leaving 9 bases of the junction unmatched. This CDR3 is 14 amino acids long. The DNA for the CDR3 is TGCAGTGCTGAGAGATCGACAGGGGGACAGCCCCAGCATTTT. It yields the protein CSAERSTGGQPQHF.

The genes are TRBV7-3 and TRBJ2-2; no firm D call. Trimming took off 5 bases at V and 3 bases at J, with 7 bases between the two ends. Germline V CDR1 and CDR2: SGHTA, FQGTGA. The CDR3 is made up of 13 amino acids. The CDR3 DNA sequence: TGTGCCAGCAGCGCGACTTACACCGGGGAGCTGTTTTTT. Its protein product is CASSATYTGELFF.

V is TRBV14 and J is TRBJ2-7, with 10 bases fitting TRBD2. Germline V lookup: CDR1 SGHDN, CDR2 FVKESK. After removal of 3 bases from V and 1 base from J, the junction contained 6 bases not matched to a gene. The CDR3 contains 16 residues. The chain's CDR3 is CASSQASGGRSYEQYF. CDR3 bases: TGTGCCAGCAGCCAGGCTAGCGGGGGCCGATCCTACGAGCAGTACTTC.

This clonotype was seen a handful of times. The rearrangement links TRBV5-1 to TRBJ2-7, with D perhaps TRBD2 (6 bases). V dropped 0 bases and J dropped 7 bases, with 17 bases sitting between them. The length of the CDR3 is 15 residues. The germline CDR1 and CDR2 sequences are SGHRS and YFSETQ. The DNA for the CDR3 is TGCGCCAGCAGCTTGGTTGGCGGGGTCGGTCGAGAGCAGTACTTC. Encoded protein: CASSLVGGVGREQYF.

The rearrangement joins TRBV6-1 to TRBJ2-3, with D possibly being TRBD2 (5 bases). The CDR3 covers 14 residues. Germline V gene sequence: CDR1 MNHNS, CDR2 SASEGT. V was cut by 8 bases and J by 2 bases, with 14 bases left in between. The CDR3 is CASFRTSHTDTQYF. The CDR3 DNA reads TGTGCCAGCTTTAGGACTTCTCACACAGATACGCAGTATTTT.

The chain uses TRBV6-5 and TRBJ2-1; 8 bases fit TRBD1. The length of the CDR3 is 14 residues. CDR1 is MNHEY and CDR2 is SVGAGI in the germline V gene. The V gene end was trimmed by 0 bases and the J gene end by 10 bases; junction bases not matched to a gene: 5. The CDR3 sequence: CASSYSGQGKEQFF. CDR3 nucleotide sequence: TGTGCCAGCAGTTACTCCGGACAGGGCAAGGAGCAGTTCTTC.

There are a few counts of this clonotype. The rearrangement links TRBV20-1 to TRBJ2-2; possible D gene TRBD2, 7 bases. The V gene's germline CDR1 is DFQATT and CDR2 SNEGSKA (reference sequence). V was clipped by 3 bases and J by 6 bases, with 17 bases between them. The CDR3 totals 15 residues. The CDR3 DNA sequence: TGCAGTGCTAGCGCCTCTGGGGGGGCCGCCGGGGAGCTGTTTTTT. Translated: CSASASGGAAGELFF.

The chain employs TRBV7-2 and TRBJ2-5, with 8 nucleotides matching TRBD1. V shed 2 bases, J shed 5 bases, and the junction held 7 bases outside the gene matches. The CDR3 is made up of 15 amino acids. Germline V gene data show CDR1 as SGHTA and CDR2 as FQGNSA. The CDR3 region has the DNA TGTGCCAGCAGCTTATTGTCAGGGGGCTTTGAGACCCAGTACTTC. Its protein is CASSLLSGGFETQYF. The full variable domain, in which reference TRBV7-2 and TRBJ2-5 provide the parts outside the CDR3, is GAGVSQSPSNKVTEKGKDVELRCDPISGHTALYWYRQSLGQGLEFLIYFQGNSAPDKSGLPSDRFSAERTGGSVSTLTIQRTQQEDSAVYLCASSLLSGGFETQYFGPGTRLLVL.

The V gene is TRBV11-1, the J gene TRBJ2-3, with D tentatively TRBD1 (6 bases). CDR3 length: 18 residues. Germline CDR1 and CDR2: SGHAT and FQDESV (reference sequence). Trimming took 5 bases from V and 0 from J, leaving 21 bases between them. CDR3 DNA: TGTGCCAGCAGCGTAAAACCCTACAGGGAATCTAGCACAGATACGCAGTATTTT. Translating gives CASSVKPYRESSTDTQYF. The full variable domain, in which reference TRBV11-1 and TRBJ2-3 provide the parts outside the CDR3, is EAEVAQSPRYKITEKSQAVAFWCDPISGHATLYWYRQILGQGPELLVQFQDESVVDDSQLPKDRFSAERLKGVDSTLKIQPAELGDSAMYLCASSVKPYRESSTDTQYFGPGTRLTVL.

This rearrangement joins TRBV24-1 to TRBJ1-5; D is possibly TRBD1 (6 bases). The V and J ends lost 3 bases and 3 bases respectively, with 17 bases between them. CDR3 length: 17 residues. CDR1 and CDR2 (germline): KGHDR, SFDVKD. The CDR3 sequence is CATSDPMTGENNQPQHF. For the CDR3, the DNA is TGTGCCACCAGTGATCCAATGACAGGCGAAAACAATCAGCCCCAGCATTTT.

This chain uses TRBV12-3 or TRBV12-4 with TRBJ1-5; possible D gene TRBD1, 6 bases. Trimming pared 3 bases from V and 7 bases from J, leaving 16 bases between. The CDR3 is made up of 15 amino acids. The CDR3 loop is CASSFGAGAQQPQHF. CDR3 DNA: TGTGCCAGCAGTTTCGGGGCAGGGGCCCAACAGCCCCAGCATTTT.

This clonotype was seen a handful of times. The chain combines TRBV5-1 with TRBJ2-5; D ambiguous. This CDR3 spans 16 amino acids. Germline V gene data show CDR1 as SGHRS and CDR2 as YFSETQ. Trimming took off 0 bases at V and 2 bases at J, with 14 bases between the two ends. The CDR3 sequence: CASSLEGRLGQETQYF. Here the CDR3 DNA reads TGCGCCAGCAGCTTGGAAGGCAGGCTCGGACAAGAGACCCAGTACTTC.

The V and J genes are TRBV25-1 and TRBJ2-3, with no clear D. The CDR3 loop spans 14 amino acids. The ends were cut back, 6 bases at V and 2 bases at J, with 12 bases in the middle. Per the germline V gene, CDR1 is MGHDK and CDR2 is SYGVNS. The CDR3 nucleotides read TGTGCCAGCAGCCTACCTAACCCCACAGATACGCAGTATTTT. It specifies CASSLPNPTDTQYF.

This chain connects TRBV3-1 to TRBJ2-5; no reliable D call. Trimming pared 8 bases from V and 0 bases from J, leaving 10 bases between. CDR1 and CDR2 from the germline V gene are LGHDT and YNNKEL (reference sequence). The CDR3 has 13 amino acids. The CDR3 protein is CASLATYQETQYF. The CDR3 DNA reads as TGTGCCAGCTTAGCAACGTACCAAGAGACCCAGTACTTC.

The chain employs TRBV7-2 and TRBJ1-5; perhaps TRBD1 as D (6 bases). The V and J ends lost 4 bases and 1 base respectively, with 17 bases between them. CDR1 SGHTA and CDR2 FQGNSA come from the germline V gene. The CDR3 runs 17 residues. The CDR3 spells CASSSRKQGGSNQPQHF. The CDR3 coding sequence is TGTGCCAGCAGCTCCCGGAAGCAAGGGGGAAGCAATCAGCCCCAGCATTTT.

The table lists this clonotype with a few counts. The chain has TRBV19 and TRBJ2-7, with D possibly TRBD2 on 6 matching bases. This CDR3 contains 13 residues. Germline V gene lookup returns CDR1 LNHDA and CDR2 SQIVND (reference sequence). V lost 3 bases and J lost 6, with 12 bases in between. CDR3 in DNA: TGTGCCAGTAGTATGGGACTGCCGGGCGAGCAGTACTTC. It translates to CASSMGLPGEQYF.

In DNA, the CDR3 is TGTGCCAGCAGTTACCCAATCGGACTAGAGACCTACAATGAGCAGTTCTTC. Its protein is CASSYPIGLETYNEQFF. This chain uses TRBV6-5 with TRBJ2-1; 7 positions match TRBD2. Germline CDR1 is MNHEY and CDR2 is SVGAGI. The CDR3 sequence is 17 residues long. Trimming removed 2 bases from V and 2 bases from J; junction bases left unmatched: 9.

This clonotype was counted only a few times. The chain joins TRBV10-3 to TRBJ1-2; weak D call: TRBD1 (6 bases). Trimming took off 6 bases at V and 5 bases at J, with 16 bases between the two ends. Per the germline V gene, CDR1 is ENHRY and CDR2 is SYGVKD. The CDR3 extends over 14 amino acids. CDR3 residues: CAISRDMPPYGYTF. The CDR3 bases are TGTGCCATCAGCAGGGACATGCCACCTTATGGCTACACCTTC.

J is TRBJ1-1 and V is TRBV20-1; the D is unclear. Germline V gene lookup returns CDR1 DFQATT and CDR2 SNEGSKA (reference sequence). The CDR3 totals 16 residues. Trimming took off 0 bases at V and 1 base at J, with 15 bases between the two ends. The CDR3 bases are TGCAGTGCTAGAGATCCCAAGGGTGGAGGGAACACTGAAGCTTTCTTT. Protein sequence: CSARDPKGGGNTEAFF.

The rearrangement joins TRBV4-1 to TRBJ2-1, with D unresolved. Per germline, CDR1 MGHRA and CDR2 YSYEKL. V lost 0 bases and J lost 6, with 9 bases in between. There are 14 residues in the CDR3. The CDR3 spells CASSQDFRPNEQFF. CDR3 nucleotide sequence: TGCGCCAGCAGCCAAGATTTCCGCCCCAATGAGCAGTTCTTC.

The V gene is TRBV4-1, the J gene TRBJ1-1, with 7 bases fitting TRBD1. The CDR3 sequence is 14 residues long. V was pared by 7 bases and J by 0 bases, with 5 bases of the junction left unmatched. Germline CDR1 reads MGHRA; CDR2 reads YSYEKL. Written as DNA, the CDR3 is TGCGCCAGCAACCCAGGGGGGTTGAACACTGAAGCTTTCTTT. Translation gives CASNPGGLNTEAFF.

This chain links TRBV3-1 with TRBJ1-2, with D possibly TRBD1 on 6 matching bases. V was shortened by 9 bases and J by 3 bases, with 17 bases between the two germline ends. CDR3 length: 14 residues. Germline values: CDR1 LGHDT, CDR2 YNNKEL (reference sequence). The CDR3 reads CASGHRVGYYGYTF. The CDR3 nucleotides read TGTGCCAGTGGGCACAGGGTCGGGTACTATGGCTACACCTTC.

The chain couples TRBV4-1 to TRBJ2-7; 8 bases are a match to TRBD2. The CDR3 runs to 15 residues. With 4 bases clipped from V and 2 bases from J, the junction kept 7 bases outside the gene matches. In germline, CDR1 is MGHRA, CDR2 YSYEKL. The CDR3 here is CASSPSGHIPYEQYF. CDR3 bases: TGCGCCAGCAGCCCTAGCGGGCATATCCCCTACGAGCAGTACTTC.

This sequence joins TRBV27 and TRBJ2-3, with 10 bases lining up with TRBD2. The junction had 5 bases not matched to a gene; V was cut back by 0 bases and J by 5 bases. Germline-derived CDR1 and CDR2 are MNHEY and SMNVEV (reference sequence). The CDR3 sequence is 16 residues long. CDR3 in amino acids: CASSLSSGLAIDTQYF. The CDR3, as DNA: TGTGCCAGCAGTTTATCCTCGGGACTAGCGATAGATACGCAGTATTTT.

The V gene is TRBV7-8, the J gene TRBJ1-5; 9 bases align to TRBD1. This CDR3 is 15 amino acids long. Germline V gives CDR1 SGHVS, CDR2 FQNEAQ. The V segment lost 4 bases and the J segment 9 bases; nucleotides outside the gene matches: 10. CDR3 nucleotide sequence: TGTGCCAGCAGCTCCGGGACAGGGACCGTGGGGCCCCAGCATTTT. This gives the protein CASSSGTGTVGPQHF.

This rearrangement joins TRBV5-1 to TRBJ2-7; D gene unclear. Germline CDR1 is SGHRS and CDR2 is YFSETQ. The V gene lost 2 bases and the J gene lost 2 bases, with 8 bases spanning the gap. This CDR3 region has 13 residues. In DNA, the CDR3 is TGCGCCAGCAGCTTCGCCCTTCCCTACGAGCAGTACTTC. Amino acids: CASSFALPYEQYF.

The chain recombines TRBV3-1 with TRBJ2-7; either TRBD1 or TRBD2 may fit D (5 bases each). The germline V gene encodes CDR1 LGHDT and CDR2 YNNKEL (reference sequence). The germline V and J ends were trimmed by 8 bases and 4 bases, with 9 bases remaining between them. This CDR3 has 11 residues. CDR3 protein: CASWGGYEQYF. The CDR3, as DNA: TGTGCCAGCTGGGGCGGGTACGAGCAGTACTTC.

The J gene is TRBJ2-5, the V gene TRBV29-1; 8 bases are shared with TRBD1. The CDR3 is 13 amino acids. CDR1 and CDR2 (germline): SQVTM, ANQGSEA. V shed 7 bases and J 3 bases; nucleotides not matched to a gene: 7. DNA of the CDR3: TGCAGCGCTCCGGGACAGGTGAAAGAGACCCAGTACTTC. Protein: CSAPGQVKETQYF.